Below, one T cell receptor (beta chain) is given with its context. Produced via immunoSEQ multiplex PCR; TCRdb's table is partial and in-frame only. The repertoire holds 290,000 or so clones, roughly nine tenths seen once, with 2% to 2.5% in the top ten. The data were taken from a study of blood T cell repertoires in COVID-19. The wider study: The study drew acute and convalescent COVID-19 samples from the United States, Italy and Spain. The cDNA or gDNA used as material had been derived from T cells, B-cell-depleted T cells, or PBMCs.

V shed 7 bases, J shed 5 bases, and the junction held 10 bases outside the gene matches. The CDR3 is 15 amino acids. Germline CDR1 reads MNHEY; CDR2 reads SVGAGI. Recruited during active infection, patients (from Seattle) were subsequently followed longitudinally. The source of this sequence is a woman aged 30 to 39 with COVID-19, enrolled during active disease. Sample: peripheral blood. The J gene is TRBJ2-7, the V gene TRBV6-5, with TRBD2 matching 11 bases. The CDR3 here is CASTSSTSGKHEQYF. The CDR3 DNA follows: TGTGCCAGCACCTCGTCGACTAGCGGGAAGCACGAGCAGTACTTC.